This TCR beta chain was captured by sequencing in a study of cytomegalovirus exposure and HLA in healthy donors (dated 2017 in TCRdb). With regard to the full study: According to a later analysis, one platform produced both the roughly 110 validation repertoires and the 720 or so repertoires of the first cohort. High-throughput TCR immunosequencing, statistical association of individual TCRs with disease status, and machine learning were combined to predict cytomegalovirus infection status. The study aimed to test whether cataloging public T cell receptors could reveal signatures of past pathogen exposure. A separate validation cohort of 100 to 150 different subjects was used in addition to the approximately 700-subject first cohort.

Trimming removed 2 bases from V and 10 bases from J, leaving 10 bases between the germline ends. There are 12 amino acids in the CDR3, from cysteine to phenylalanine inclusive. Only CDR3 DNA remains: 36 bases, in frame from the first base. Based on the germline V gene, the CDR1 and CDR2 sequences are SGHTS and YDEGEE. Donors formed part of the validation cohort, which comprised over a hundred subjects and was distinct from the first cohort of several hundred subjects. Libraries were made using the immunoSEQ multiplex PCR assay. As for the original processing: A statistical classification framework was built to diagnose cytomegalovirus status from the catalog of TCR beta chain sequences. In TCRdb, the immuneACCESS table is reduced to in-frame sequences with V and J assigned. These tables do not hold every clone; where another copy was compared, an unresolved V gene accounts for under half, and the others remain unexplained. V, J and clone size are taken as reported in that table, and D and trimming were inferred from the DNA itself. The sample profile shows 150,000 to 200,000 clones; roughly 83% of them were found once. The ten largest clones represent roughly 1.5% of the sample.

Overall study results and their limits: A later analysis found that TCRs clustered in the first cohort also tended to co-occur in the 130 or so validation repertoires, with 94% of cluster scores above 0. The authors suggested that the approach could potentially be generalized to other disease states and immunological phenotypes. In the study, 150 to 200 TCR beta chains were listed as associated with cytomegalovirus. Most TCR sequences were seen in very few donors, while some public TCRs were found in many individuals. In both the original and validation cohorts, the classifier was reported to diagnose cytomegalovirus status with high specificity and sensitivity. All 110 or so repertoires were used to score co-occurrence in the validation cohort in a later analysis, because that analysis had no HLA typing for the cohort. In vitro tests confirmed that a few of the cytomegalovirus-associated TCR beta chains recognize cytomegalovirus antigens.

This clone was seen a single time. Its antigen is unknown. Base qualities are not recorded, but no much larger clone differs from it by a single base. This clonotype was sampled from a woman younger than 30 in good health and CMV-seronegative. This sequence uses TRBV5-8 and TRBJ2-1, with a tentative D gene TRBD1 over 6 matching bases. Sequenced input: PBMCs. The CDR3 sequence is CASSFGTTEQFF. The nucleotide sequence is TGTGCCAGCAGCTTCGGGACAACCGAGCAGTTCTTC.